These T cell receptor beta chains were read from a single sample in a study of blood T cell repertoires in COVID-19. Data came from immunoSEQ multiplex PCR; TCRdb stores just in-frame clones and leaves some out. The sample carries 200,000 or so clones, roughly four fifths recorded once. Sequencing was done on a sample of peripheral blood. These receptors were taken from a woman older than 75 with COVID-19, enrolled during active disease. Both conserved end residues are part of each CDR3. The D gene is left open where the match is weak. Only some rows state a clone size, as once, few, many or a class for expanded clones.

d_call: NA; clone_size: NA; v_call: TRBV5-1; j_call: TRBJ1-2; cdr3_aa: CASSKGQGANYGYTF; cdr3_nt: TGCGCCAGCAGCAAGGGACAAGGGGCAAACTATGGCTACACCTTC
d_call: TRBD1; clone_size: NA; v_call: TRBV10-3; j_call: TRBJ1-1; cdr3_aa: CAIRRDRGSTEAFF; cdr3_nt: TGTGCCATTAGAAGAGACAGGGGAAGCACTGAAGCTTTCTTT
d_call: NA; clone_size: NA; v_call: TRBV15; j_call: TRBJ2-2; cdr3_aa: CATSREGQGTGELFF; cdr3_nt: TGTGCCACCAGCAGAGAGGGCCAGGGGACCGGGGAGCTGTTTTTT
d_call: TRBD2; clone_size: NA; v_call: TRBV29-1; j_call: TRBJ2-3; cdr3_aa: CSVVGATSGRPDTQYF; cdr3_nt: TGCAGCGTTGTTGGAGCGACTAGCGGGAGACCAGATACGCAGTATTTT
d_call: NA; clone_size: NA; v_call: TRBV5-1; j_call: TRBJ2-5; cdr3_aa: CASSLGQVQETQYF; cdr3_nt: TGCGCCAGCAGCTTGGGGCAGGTCCAAGAGACCCAGTACTTC
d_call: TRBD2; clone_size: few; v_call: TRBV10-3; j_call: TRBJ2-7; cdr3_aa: CAISDSSGRAYEQYF; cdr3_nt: TGTGCCATCAGTGACTCTAGCGGGAGGGCCTACGAGCAGTACTTC
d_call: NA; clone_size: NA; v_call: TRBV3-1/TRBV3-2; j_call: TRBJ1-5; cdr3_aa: CASSQDRGQPQHF; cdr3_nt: TGTGCCAGCAGCCAAGATCGGGGTCAGCCCCAGCATTTT
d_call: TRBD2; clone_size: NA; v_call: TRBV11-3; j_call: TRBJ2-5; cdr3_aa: CASSIAGGQETQYF; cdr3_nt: TGTGCCAGCAGCATCGCGGGGGGTCAAGAGACCCAGTACTTC
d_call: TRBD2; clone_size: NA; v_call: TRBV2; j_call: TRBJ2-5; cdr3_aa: CASTSGGRQTQYF; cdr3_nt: TGTGCCAGCACTAGCGGGGGCCGGCAGACCCAGTACTTC
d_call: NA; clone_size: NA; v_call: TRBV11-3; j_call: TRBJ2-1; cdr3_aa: CASSNRDEQFF; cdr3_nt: TGTGCCAGCAGCAACAGAGATGAGCAGTTCTTC
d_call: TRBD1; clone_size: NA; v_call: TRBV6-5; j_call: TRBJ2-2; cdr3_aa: CASRRQGAGELFF; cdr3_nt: TGTGCCAGCAGAAGACAGGGGGCCGGGGAGCTGTTTTTT
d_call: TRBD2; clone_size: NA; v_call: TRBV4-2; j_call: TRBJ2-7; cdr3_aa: CASSWTSGRDFYEQYF; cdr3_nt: TGTGCCAGCAGCTGGACTAGCGGGAGGGATTTTTACGAGCAGTACTTC
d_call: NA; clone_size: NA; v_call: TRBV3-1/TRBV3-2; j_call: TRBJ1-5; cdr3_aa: CASSTQQGQPQHF; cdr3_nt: TGTGCCAGCAGCACCCAGCAGGGGCAGCCCCAGCATTTT
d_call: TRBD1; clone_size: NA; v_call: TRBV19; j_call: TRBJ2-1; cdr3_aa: CASSPLRTGGYNEQFF; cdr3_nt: TGTGCCAGTAGTCCCCTCCGGACAGGGGGTTACAATGAGCAGTTCTTC
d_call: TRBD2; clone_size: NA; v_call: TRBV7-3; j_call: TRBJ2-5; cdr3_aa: CASSFGLDETQYF; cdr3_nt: TGTGCCAGCAGCTTCGGACTAGACGAGACCCAGTACTTC
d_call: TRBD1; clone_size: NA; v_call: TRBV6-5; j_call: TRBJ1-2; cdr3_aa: CASSYGGQGRFGYTF; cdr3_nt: TGTGCCAGCAGTTACGGTGGACAGGGAAGGTTTGGCTACACCTTC
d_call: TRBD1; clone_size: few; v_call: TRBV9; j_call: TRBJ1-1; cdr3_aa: CASSVDATGWNTEAFF; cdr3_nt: TGTGCCAGCAGCGTAGACGCGACAGGGTGGAACACTGAAGCTTTCTTT
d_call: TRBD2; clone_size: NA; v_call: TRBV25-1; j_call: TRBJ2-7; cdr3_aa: CASSEFAGGPNEQYF; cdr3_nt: TGTGCCAGCAGTGAATTCGCGGGAGGGCCGAACGAGCAGTACTTC
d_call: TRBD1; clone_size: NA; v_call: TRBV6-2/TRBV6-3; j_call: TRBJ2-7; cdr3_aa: CASSLQGNSYEQYF; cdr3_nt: TGTGCCAGCAGTTTACAGGGGAACTCCTACGAGCAGTACTTC
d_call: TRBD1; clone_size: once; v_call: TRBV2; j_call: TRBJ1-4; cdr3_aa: CASSGARQGAAWDEKLFF; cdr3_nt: TGTGCCAGCAGTGGAGCCCGACAGGGGGCGGCGTGGGATGAAAAACTGTTTTTT
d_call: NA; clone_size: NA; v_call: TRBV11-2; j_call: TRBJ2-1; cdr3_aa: CASSPGSLGEQFF; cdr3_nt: TGTGCCAGCAGCCCGGGGTCACTCGGTGAGCAGTTCTTC
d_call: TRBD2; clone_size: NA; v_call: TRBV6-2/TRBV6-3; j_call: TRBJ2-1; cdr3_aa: CASSYGTSGGEQFF; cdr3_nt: TGTGCCAGCAGTTATGGGACTAGCGGGGGTGAGCAGTTCTTC
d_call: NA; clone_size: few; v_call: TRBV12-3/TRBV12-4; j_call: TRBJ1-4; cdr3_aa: CASRSTRDEKLFF; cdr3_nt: TGTGCCAGCCGTTCAACGAGGGATGAAAAACTGTTTTTT
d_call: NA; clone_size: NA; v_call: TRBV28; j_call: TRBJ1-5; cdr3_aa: CASSRQGYQPQHF; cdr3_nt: TGTGCCAGCAGCCGGCAGGGATATCAGCCCCAGCATTTT
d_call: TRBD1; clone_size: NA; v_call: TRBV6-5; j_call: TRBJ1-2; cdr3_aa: CASSRGTGAFDGYTF; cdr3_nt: TGTGCCAGCAGTCGCGGGACAGGGGCATTCGATGGCTACACCTTC
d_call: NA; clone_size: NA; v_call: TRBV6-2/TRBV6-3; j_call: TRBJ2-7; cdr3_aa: CASSYWSSGDYEQYF; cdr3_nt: TGTGCCAGCAGTTATTGGAGCTCTGGAGACTACGAGCAGTACTTC
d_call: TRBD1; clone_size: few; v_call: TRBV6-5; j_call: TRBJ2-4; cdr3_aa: CASRGTAKNIQYF; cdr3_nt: TGTGCCAGCAGAGGGACAGCTAAAAACATTCAGTACTTC
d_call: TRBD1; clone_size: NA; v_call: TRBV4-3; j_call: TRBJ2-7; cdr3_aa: CASSQVYRGGGYEQYF; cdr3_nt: TGCGCCAGCAGCCAAGTGTACAGGGGCGGTGGGTACGAGCAGTACTTC
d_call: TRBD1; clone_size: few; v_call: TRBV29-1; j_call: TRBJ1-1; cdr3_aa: CSAAQGASNTEAFF; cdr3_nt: TGCAGCGCAGCCCAGGGGGCCTCGAACACTGAAGCTTTCTTT
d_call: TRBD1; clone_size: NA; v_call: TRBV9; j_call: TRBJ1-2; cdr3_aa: CASSTQQGVGGYTF; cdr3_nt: TGTGCCAGCAGCACTCAACAGGGGGTTGGCGGCTACACCTTC
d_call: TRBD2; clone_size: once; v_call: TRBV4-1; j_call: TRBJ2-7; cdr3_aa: CASSPGLAGVVSSYEQYF; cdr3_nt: TGCGCCAGCAGCCCGGGACTAGCGGGAGTAGTTAGCTCCTACGAGCAGTACTTC
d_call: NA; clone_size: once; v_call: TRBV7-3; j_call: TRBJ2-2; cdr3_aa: CASKAGNTGELFF; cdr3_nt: TGTGCCAGTAAAGCGGGGAACACCGGGGAGCTGTTTTTT
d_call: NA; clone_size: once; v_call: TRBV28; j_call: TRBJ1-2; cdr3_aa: CASSLKRVNYGYTF; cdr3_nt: TGTGCCAGCAGTTTAAAACGGGTTAACTATGGCTACACCTTC
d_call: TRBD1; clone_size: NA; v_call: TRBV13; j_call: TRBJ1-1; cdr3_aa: CASSLADRGDAFF; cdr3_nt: TGTGCCAGCAGCTTAGCGGACAGGGGTGACGCTTTCTTT
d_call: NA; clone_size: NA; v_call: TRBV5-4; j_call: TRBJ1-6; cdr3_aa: CASSPGQSYNSPLHF; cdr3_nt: TGTGCCAGCAGCCCCGGACAGAGCTATAATTCACCCCTCCACTTT
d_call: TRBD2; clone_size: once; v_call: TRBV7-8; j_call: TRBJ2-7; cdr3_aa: CASSFGASGITYEQYF; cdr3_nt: TGTGCCAGCAGCTTCGGGGCTAGCGGGATCACCTACGAGCAGTACTTC
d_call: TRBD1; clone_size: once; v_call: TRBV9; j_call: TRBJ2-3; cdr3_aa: CASSGQGEDTQYF; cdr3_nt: TGTGCCAGCAGTGGACAGGGTGAAGATACGCAGTATTTT
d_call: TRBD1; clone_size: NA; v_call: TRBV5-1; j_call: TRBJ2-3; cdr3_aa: CASSSTGGTDTQYF; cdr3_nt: TGCGCCAGCAGCTCGACAGGGGGCACAGATACGCAGTATTTT
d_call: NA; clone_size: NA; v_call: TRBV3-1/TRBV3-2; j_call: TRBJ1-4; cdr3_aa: CASSQYGSGFNEKLFF; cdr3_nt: TGTGCCAGCAGCCAGTATGGGAGCGGGTTTAATGAAAAACTGTTTTTT
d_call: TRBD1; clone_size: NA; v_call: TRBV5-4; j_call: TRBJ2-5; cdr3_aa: CASSSTVGQGQETQYF; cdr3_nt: TGTGCCAGCAGCTCTACGGTGGGACAGGGTCAAGAGACCCAGTACTTC
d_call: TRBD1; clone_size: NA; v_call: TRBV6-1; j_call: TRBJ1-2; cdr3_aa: CASSQTGGNYGYTF; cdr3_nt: TGTGCCAGCAGTCAGACAGGGGGTAACTATGGCTACACCTTC
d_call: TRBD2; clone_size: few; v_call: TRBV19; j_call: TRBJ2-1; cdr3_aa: CASRTSESYNEQFF; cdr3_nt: TGTGCCAGTAGGACTAGCGAATCCTACAATGAGCAGTTCTTC
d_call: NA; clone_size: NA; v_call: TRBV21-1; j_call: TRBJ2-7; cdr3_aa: CASSLPPGRESYPKSYEQYF; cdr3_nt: TGTGCCAGCAGCCTCCCTCCGGGTCGGGAATCGTACCCCAAAAGCTACGAGCAGTACTTC
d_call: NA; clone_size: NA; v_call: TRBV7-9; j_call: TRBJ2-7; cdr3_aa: CASSPRGYEQYF; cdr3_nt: TGTGCCAGCAGCCCCCGGGGCTACGAGCAGTACTTC
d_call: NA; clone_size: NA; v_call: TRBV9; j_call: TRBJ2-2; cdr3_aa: CASARGYREWTNTGELFF; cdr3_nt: TGTGCCAGCGCCCGAGGTTACAGGGAATGGACTAACACCGGGGAGCTGTTTTTT
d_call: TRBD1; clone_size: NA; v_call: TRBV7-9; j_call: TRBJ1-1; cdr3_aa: CASSLGQGANTEAFF; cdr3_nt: TGTGCCAGCAGCTTAGGACAGGGGGCGAACACTGAAGCTTTCTTT
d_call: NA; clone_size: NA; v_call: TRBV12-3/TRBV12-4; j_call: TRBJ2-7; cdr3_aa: CASSLGLEYEQYF; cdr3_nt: TGTGCCAGCAGTCTCGGACTGGAATACGAGCAGTACTTC
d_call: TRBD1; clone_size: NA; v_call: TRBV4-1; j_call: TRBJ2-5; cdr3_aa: CASSQNRGPETQYF; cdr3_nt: TGCGCCAGCAGCCAAAACAGGGGGCCGGAGACCCAGTACTTC
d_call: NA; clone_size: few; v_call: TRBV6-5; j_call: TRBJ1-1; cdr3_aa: CASRRRGMGTEAFF; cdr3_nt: TGTGCCAGCAGGCGGCGGGGGATGGGGACTGAAGCTTTCTTT
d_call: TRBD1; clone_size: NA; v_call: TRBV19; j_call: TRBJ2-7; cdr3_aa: CATSKGQVSYEQYF; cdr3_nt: TGTGCCACTTCCAAGGGACAGGTCTCCTACGAGCAGTACTTC
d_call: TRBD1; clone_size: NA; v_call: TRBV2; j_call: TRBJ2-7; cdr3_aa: CASSGQGPGREQYF; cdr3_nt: TGTGCCAGCAGCGGACAGGGCCCAGGCAGAGAGCAGTACTTC
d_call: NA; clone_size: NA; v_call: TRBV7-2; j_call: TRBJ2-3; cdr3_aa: CASSFADTQYF; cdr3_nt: TGTGCCAGCAGCTTCGCGGATACGCAGTATTTT
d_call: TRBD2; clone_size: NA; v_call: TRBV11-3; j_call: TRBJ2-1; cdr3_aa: CASSPKAGGPGNEQFF; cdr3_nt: TGTGCCAGCAGTCCAAAAGCGGGGGGCCCTGGCAATGAGCAGTTCTTC
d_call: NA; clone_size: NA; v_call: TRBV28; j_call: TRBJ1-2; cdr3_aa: CASLSREVGSFTF; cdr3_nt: TGTGCCAGCTTAAGCCGGGAGGTTGGTTCATTCACCTTC
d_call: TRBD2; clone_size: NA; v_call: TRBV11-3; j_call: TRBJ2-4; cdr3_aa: CASSPGVAGSKNIQYF; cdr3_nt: TGTGCCAGCAGCCCTGGAGTAGCGGGATCCAAAAACATTCAGTACTTC
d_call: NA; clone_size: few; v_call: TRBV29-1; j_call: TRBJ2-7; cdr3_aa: CSGLRDYEQYF; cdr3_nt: TGCAGCGGGTTGAGGGACTACGAGCAGTACTTC